This T cell receptor beta chain was obtained from a study of blood T cell repertoires in COVID-19. This clone was observed a few times. The CDR3 is 16 residues long. The V gene end was trimmed by 5 bases and the J gene end by 2 bases; junction bases not matched to a gene: 10. CDR1 is LGHDT, CDR2 YNNKEL, per germline (reference sequence). Produced via immunoSEQ multiplex PCR; TCRdb's table is partial and in-frame only. The sample shows around 250,000 clones, over 80% of them seen only once. This chain uses TRBV3-1 (or the pseudogene TRBV3-2) with TRBJ2-3; 7 bases are shared with TRBD1. This TCR was recovered from a man between 25 and 39 years old who had recovered from COVID-19. Material for sequencing was peripheral blood. CDR3 sequence: CASSGAEGGYTDTQYF. Here the CDR3 DNA reads TGTGCCAGCAGCGGGGCTGAAGGGGGCTACACAGATACGCAGTATTTT.